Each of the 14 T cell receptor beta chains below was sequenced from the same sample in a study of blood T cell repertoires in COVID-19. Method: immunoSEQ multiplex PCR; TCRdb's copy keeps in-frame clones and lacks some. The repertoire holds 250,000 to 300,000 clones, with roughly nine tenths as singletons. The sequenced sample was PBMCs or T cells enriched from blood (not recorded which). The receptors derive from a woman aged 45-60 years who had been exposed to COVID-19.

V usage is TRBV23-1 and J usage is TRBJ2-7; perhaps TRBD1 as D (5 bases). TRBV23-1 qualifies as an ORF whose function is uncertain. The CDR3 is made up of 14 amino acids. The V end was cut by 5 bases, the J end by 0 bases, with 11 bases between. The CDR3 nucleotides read TGCGCCAGCAGTTGGGGCTCCTCCTCCTACGAGCAGTACTTC. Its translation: CASSWGSSSYEQYF.

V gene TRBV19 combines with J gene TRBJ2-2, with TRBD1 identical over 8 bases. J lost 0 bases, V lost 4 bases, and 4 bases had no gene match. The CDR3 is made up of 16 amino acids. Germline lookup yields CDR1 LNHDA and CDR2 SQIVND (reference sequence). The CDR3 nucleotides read TGTGCCAGTAGTACAACAGGGGGATCGAACACCGGGGAGCTGTTTTTT. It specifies CASSTTGGSNTGELFF.

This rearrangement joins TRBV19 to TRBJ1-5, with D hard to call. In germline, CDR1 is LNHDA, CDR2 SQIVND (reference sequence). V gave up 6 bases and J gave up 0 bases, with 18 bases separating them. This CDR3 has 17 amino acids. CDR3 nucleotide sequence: TGTGCCAGTAGAACGGACTCACGCGGATATAGCAATCAGCCCCAGCATTTT. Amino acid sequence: CASRTDSRGYSNQPQHF.

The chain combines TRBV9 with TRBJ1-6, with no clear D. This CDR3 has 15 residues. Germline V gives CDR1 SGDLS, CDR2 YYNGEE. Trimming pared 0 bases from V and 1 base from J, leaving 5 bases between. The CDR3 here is CASSVDGSYNSPLHF. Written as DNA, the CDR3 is TGTGCCAGCAGCGTAGACGGGTCCTATAATTCACCCCTCCACTTT.

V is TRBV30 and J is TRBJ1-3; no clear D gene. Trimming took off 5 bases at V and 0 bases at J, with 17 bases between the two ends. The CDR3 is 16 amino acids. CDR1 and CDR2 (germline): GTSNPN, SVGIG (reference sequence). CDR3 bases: TGTGCCTGGCGAAAAGATCCACTAAGCTCTGGAAACACCATATATTTT. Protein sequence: CAWRKDPLSSGNTIYF.

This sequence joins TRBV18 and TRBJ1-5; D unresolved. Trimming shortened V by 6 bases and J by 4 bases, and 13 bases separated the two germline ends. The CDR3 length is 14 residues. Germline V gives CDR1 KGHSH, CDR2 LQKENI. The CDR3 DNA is TGTGCCAGCTCGATAGGCCAGGTGAATCAGCCCCAGCATTTT. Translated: CASSIGQVNQPQHF.

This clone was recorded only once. For the CDR3, the DNA is TGCGCCAGCTCCCAGCTGGGACAGTTGCACAATGAGCAGTTCTTC. Residues: CASSQLGQLHNEQFF. The chain recombines TRBV5-1 with TRBJ2-1, with 7 bases identical to TRBD1. This CDR3 has 15 amino acids. The germline gives CDR1 SGHRS, CDR2 YFSETQ. Germline trimming cut 7 bases from V and 5 bases from J; bases unmatched to any gene: 12.

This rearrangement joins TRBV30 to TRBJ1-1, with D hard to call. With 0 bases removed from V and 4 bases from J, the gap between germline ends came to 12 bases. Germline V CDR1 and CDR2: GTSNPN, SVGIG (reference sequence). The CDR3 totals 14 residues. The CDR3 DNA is TGTGCCTGGAGTGTACAACAGTCCCCCACTGAAGCTTTCTTT. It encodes CAWSVQQSPTEAFF.

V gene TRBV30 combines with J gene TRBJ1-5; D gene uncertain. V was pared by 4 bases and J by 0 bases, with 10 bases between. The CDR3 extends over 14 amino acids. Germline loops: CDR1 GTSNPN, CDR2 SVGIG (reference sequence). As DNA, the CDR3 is TGTGCCTGGATCCCGGCGGATAGCAATCAGCCCCAGCATTTT. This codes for CAWIPADSNQPQHF. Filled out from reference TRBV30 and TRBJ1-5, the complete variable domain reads SQTIHQWPATLVQPVGSPLSLECTVEGTSNPNLYWYRQAAGRGLQLLFYSVGIGQISSEVPQNLSASRPQDRQFILSSKKLLLSDSGFYLCAWIPADSNQPQHFGDGTRLSIL.

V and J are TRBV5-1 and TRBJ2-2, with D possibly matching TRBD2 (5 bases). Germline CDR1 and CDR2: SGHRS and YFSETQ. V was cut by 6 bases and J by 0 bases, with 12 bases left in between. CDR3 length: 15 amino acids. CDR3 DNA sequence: TGCGCCAGCAACCAACTAGAATCGAACACCGGGGAGCTGTTTTTT. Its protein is CASNQLESNTGELFF. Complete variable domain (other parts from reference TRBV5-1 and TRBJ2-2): KAGVTQTPRYLIKTRGQQVTLSCSPISGHRSVSWYQQTPGQGLQFLFEYFSETQRNKGNFPGRFSGRQFSNSRSEMNVSTLELGDSALYLCASNQLESNTGELFFGEGSRLTVL.

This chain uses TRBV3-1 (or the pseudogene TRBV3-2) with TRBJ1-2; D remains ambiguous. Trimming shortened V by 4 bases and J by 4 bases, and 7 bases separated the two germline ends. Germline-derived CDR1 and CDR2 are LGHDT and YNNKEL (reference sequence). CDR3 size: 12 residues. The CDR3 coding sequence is TGTGCCAGCAGCCTCATTTCCTATGGCTACACCTTC. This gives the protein CASSLISYGYTF.

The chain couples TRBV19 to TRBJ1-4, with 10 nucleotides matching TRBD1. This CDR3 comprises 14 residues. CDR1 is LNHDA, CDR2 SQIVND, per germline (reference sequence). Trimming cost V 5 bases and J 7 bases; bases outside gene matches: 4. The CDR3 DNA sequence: TGTGCCAGTAGTGCTGGACAGGGGGTTGAAAAACTGTTTTTT. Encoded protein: CASSAGQGVEKLFF.

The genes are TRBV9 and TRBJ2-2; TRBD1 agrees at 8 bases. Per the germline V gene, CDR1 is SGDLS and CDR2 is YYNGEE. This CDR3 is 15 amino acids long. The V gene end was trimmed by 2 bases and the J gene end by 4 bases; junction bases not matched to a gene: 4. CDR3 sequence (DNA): TGTGCCAGCAGCGTGACAGGGGCCTCCACCGGGGAGCTGTTTTTT. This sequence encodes CASSVTGASTGELFF.

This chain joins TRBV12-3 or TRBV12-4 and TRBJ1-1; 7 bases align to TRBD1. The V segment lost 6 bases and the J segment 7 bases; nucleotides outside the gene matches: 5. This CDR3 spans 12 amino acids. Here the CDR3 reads CASSPGGGEAFF. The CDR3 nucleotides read TGTGCCAGCAGCCCAGGGGGTGGTGAAGCTTTCTTT.